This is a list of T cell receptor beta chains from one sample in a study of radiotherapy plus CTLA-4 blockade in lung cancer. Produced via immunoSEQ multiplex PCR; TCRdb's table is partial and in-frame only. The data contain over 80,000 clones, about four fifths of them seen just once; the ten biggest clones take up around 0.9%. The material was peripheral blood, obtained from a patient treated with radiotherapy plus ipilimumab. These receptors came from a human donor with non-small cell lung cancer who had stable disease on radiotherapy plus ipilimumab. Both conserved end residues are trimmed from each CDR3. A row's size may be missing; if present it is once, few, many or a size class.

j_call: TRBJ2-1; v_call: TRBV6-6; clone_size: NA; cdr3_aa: ASSYRAGSYNEQF
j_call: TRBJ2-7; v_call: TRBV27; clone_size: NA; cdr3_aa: ASSLGQGLGYEQY
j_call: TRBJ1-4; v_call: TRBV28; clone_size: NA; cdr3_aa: ASRQMGSLNEKLF
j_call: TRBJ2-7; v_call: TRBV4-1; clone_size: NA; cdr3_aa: ASSHPQGAHEQY
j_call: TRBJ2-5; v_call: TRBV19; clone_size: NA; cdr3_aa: ASTPRGRGETQY
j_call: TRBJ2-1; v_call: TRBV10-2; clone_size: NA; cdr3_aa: ASSWTSGRNEQF
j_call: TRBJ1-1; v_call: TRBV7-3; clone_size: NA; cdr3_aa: ASSSTVNTEAF
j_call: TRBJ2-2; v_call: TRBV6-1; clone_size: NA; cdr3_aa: ASSGPAGGPGTGELF
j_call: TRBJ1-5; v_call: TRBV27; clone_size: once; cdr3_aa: ASRPRQLNQPQH
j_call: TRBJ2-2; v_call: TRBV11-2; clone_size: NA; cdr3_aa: ASSLDPGTRAGELF
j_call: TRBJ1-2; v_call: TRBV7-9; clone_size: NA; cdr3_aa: ASSLLGRVVDGYT
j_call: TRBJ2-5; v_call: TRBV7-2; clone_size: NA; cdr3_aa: ASSLGFAGGLALRETQY
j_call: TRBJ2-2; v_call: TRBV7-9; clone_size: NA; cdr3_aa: ASSPTRGDTGELF
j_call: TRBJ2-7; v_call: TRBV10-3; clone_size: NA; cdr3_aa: AISPGQDYEQY
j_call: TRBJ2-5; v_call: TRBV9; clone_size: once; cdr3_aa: ASSVVGETQY
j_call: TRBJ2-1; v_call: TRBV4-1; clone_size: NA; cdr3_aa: ASSRDGAANNEQF
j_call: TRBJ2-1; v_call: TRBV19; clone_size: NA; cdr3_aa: ASGQERYNEQF
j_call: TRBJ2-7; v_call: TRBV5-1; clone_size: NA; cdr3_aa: ASSLDPGLAGSSYEQY
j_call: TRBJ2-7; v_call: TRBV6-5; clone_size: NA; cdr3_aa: ASSYGPRGEQY
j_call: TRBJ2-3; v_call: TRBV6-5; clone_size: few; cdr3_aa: ASSAVVGAADTQY
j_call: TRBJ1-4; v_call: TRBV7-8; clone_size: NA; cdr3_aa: ASSSGNWNEKLF
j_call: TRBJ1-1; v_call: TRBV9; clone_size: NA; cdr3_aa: ASSEAPGGSTEAF
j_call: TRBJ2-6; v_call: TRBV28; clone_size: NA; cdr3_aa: ASSLASRHPSGANVLT
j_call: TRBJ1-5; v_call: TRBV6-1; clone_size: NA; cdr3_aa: ASLAGRANQPQH
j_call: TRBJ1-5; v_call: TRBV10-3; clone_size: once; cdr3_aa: AIGKGLGQPQH
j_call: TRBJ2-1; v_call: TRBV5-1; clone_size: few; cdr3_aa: ASSILNEQF
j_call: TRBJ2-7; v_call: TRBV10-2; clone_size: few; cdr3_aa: ASRRQESYEQY
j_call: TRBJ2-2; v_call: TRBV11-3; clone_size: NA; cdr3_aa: ASSLGRGAGELF
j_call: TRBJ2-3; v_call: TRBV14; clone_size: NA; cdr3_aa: ASRPSHQRGYTDTQY
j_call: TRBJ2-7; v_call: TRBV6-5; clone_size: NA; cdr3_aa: ASSPGTSGLEQY
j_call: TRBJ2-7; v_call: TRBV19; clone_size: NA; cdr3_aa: ASSSGRDSQGEQY
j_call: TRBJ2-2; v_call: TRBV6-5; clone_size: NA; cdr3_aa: ASSYSGGAGELF
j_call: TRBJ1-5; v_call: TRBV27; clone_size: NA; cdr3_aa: ASSSLDGPSQPQH
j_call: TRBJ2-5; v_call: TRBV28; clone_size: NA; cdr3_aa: ASSSGETQY
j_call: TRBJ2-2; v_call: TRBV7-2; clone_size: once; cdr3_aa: ASSLAGLAGRAGELF
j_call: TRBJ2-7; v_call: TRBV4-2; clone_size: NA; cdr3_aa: ASSQGSTSGGAVYEQY
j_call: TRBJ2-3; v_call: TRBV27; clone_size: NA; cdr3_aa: ASSLGLAGDTQY
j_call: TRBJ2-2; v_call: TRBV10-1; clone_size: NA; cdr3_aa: ASSESLEGGELF
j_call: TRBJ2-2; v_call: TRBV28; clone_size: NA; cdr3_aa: ASSPPDKNTGELF
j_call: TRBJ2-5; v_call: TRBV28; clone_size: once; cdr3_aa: ASTPTGGMETQY
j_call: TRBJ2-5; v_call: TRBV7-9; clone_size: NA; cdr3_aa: ASSTRQGGETQY
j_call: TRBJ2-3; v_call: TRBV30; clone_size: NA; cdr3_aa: AYAGLARADTQY
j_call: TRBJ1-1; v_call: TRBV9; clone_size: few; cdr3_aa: ASSVTGTGEAF
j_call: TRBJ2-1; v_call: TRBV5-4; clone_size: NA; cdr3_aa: ASASGGGAYNEQF
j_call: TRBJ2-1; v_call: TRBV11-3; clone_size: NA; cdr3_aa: ASSFVNRWTSGNNEQF
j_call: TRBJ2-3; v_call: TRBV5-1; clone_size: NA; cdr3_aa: ASSFGQGGPSDTQY
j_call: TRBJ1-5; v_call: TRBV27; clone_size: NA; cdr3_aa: ASSRIGTGRNQPQH
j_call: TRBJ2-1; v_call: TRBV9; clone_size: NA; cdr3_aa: ASSVARQYNEQF
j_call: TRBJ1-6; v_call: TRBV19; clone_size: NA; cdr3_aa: ASAGTGYSPLH
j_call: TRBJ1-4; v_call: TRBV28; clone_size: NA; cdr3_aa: ASLSGTTDEKLF
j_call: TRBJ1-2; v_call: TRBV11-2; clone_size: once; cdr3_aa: ASSSRGLDYGYT
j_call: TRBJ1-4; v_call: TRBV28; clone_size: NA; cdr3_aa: ASTLGGGTATNEKLF
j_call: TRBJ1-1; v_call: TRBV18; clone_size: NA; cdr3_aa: ASSYKGTADTEAF
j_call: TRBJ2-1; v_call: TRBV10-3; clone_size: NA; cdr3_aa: AISGGSNEQF